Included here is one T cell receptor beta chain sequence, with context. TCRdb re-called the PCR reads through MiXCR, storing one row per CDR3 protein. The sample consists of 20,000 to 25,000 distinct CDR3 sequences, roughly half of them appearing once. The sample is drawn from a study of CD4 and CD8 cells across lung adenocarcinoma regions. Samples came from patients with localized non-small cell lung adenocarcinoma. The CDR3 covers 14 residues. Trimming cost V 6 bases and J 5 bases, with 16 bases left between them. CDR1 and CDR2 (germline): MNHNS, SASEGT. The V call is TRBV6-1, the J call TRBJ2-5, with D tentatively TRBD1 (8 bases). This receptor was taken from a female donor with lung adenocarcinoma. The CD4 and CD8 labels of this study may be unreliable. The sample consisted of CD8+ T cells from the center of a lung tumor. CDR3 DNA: TGTGCCAGCAGCGACAGGGGCGGGAGTGAGACCCAGTACTTC. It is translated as CASSDRGGSETQYF.